The sequence of this TCR delta chain was determined in a study of γδ T cells in repeated Plasmodium falciparum infection (dated by TCRdb to about 2021). With regard to the full study: The natural-infection arm enrolled Malian children exposed to intense seasonal malaria transmission, compared against age and gender matched Australian children. Samples from controlled-infection subjects were taken at baseline, just before selected infections, and 21 days after each infection. Four or five malaria-naive U.S. adults underwent four controlled human malaria infections by bites from P. falciparum NF54-infected Anopheles stephensi mosquitoes over 644 days. Malian gammadelta TCR repertoires were analysed cross-sectionally during no-transmission periods and were analysed longitudinally across acute febrile malaria episodes. Using both natural infection in Mali and controlled human malaria infection, the study looked at the way repeated Plasmodium falciparum infection shapes the human gammadelta T cell repertoire.

Library preparation employed multiplex PCR. Instrument on record: Illumina MiSeq. Both TCR gamma (TRG) and TCR delta (TRD) chains were sequenced from each sorted gammadelta T cell sample. The original methods were these. Clonotype tree plots, accumulated frequency of the top 20 clonotypes, diversity index (DI) and D75 metrics were included in the repertoire analyses. TCRdb reprocessed the public reads with the caller CATT; rows with the same DNA were merged afterwards. It is TCRdb's table, rather than the study itself, that gives the V and J calls and clone size. The table for this sample lists 45,000 to 60,000 delta-chain clones; about 2% of them were counted only once. Around 24% of the sample goes to the ten largest clones. Broad study findings and their caveats: The controlled-infection cohort was small, limiting analysis of inter-individual variability in gammadelta T cell responses. Vgamma9/Vdelta2+ TCR repertoires showed a highly stable polyclonal repertoire over time and infection, with many inter-individual overlapping TCRgamma sequences. In Vdelta2-negative gammadelta TCR repertoires, which were largely Vdelta1+, repeated controlled infections appeared to drive waves of new clonotype selection. Compared with Australian children, Malian children appeared to have Vdelta2-negative gammadelta TCR repertoires that were more clonally expanded, less diverse and less shared. Generalizability was limited because the Malian cohort came from a small rural village made up predominantly of one ethnic group.

For bulk TCR repertoire analysis, Vgamma9/Vdelta2+ and Vdelta2-negative gammadelta T cell populations were flow-sorted out of peripheral blood mononuclear cells. CDR1 TVYSNPD and CDR2 GDNSRS are derived from the germline V gene (reference sequence). From the cysteine up to the phenylalanine, the CDR3 has a length of 14 residues. The entry retains the CDR3 DNA only, 42 bases that are in frame from base 1. A word on this clone: Which antigen it targets is not known. TCRdb's protein for this DNA is that of a much larger clone and differs from the translation at residues 6 and 10, likely a read error; the protein shown is the DNA translation.

This receptor was taken from a pool of human donors (malaria-infected and uninfected, not separated). The chain links TRDV3 with TRDJ1, with TRDD2 as a weak D call on 5 bases. Material for sequencing was gamma-delta T cells from blood. CDR3 loop: CAFPLLPNTAKLIF. The DNA sequence is given as TGTGCCTTCCCCCTTCTCCCGAATACCGCTAAACTCATCTTT.